A single sample gave rise to the 14 T cell receptor beta chains below, sequenced in a study of T cell repertoires in cytomegalovirus infection. One entry per CDR3 protein results from TCRdb running MiXCR on the reads. The repertoire holds 300,000 to 400,000 distinct CDR3 sequences, with approximately 32% as singletons. These receptors have no identified antigens. The sequencing here drew on cultured PBMCs, taken from culture after CMV antigen stimulation. These receptor sequences come from a human donor in good health (CMV status not recorded). Some clones in this sample may be carry-over from other donors' samples.

The chain employs TRBV18 and TRBJ1-3; a weak D match, TRBD1 (6 bases). The CDR3 has 18 residues. Germline V gives CDR1 KGHSH, CDR2 LQKENI. Trimming stripped 3 bases from V and 0 bases from J, with 18 bases between. CDR3 protein: CASSPFRDTSTSGNTIYF. For the CDR3, the DNA is TGTGCCAGCTCACCTTTCCGGGACACAAGTACCTCTGGAAACACCATATATTTT.

V and J are TRBV27 and TRBJ2-1; 7 nucleotides align to TRBD2. Germline-derived CDR1 and CDR2 are MNHEY and SMNVEV (reference sequence). V gave up 3 bases and J gave up 3 bases; unmatched junction bases: 17. The CDR3 sequence is 19 residues long. CDR3: CASSLAFFPPGGGYNEQFF. The CDR3 DNA reads as TGTGCCAGCAGTTTGGCCTTTTTTCCGCCTGGCGGGGGCTACAATGAGCAGTTCTTC.

This sequence joins TRBV7-6 and TRBJ1-1, with 9 bases that match TRBD1. The CDR3 spans 19 residues. V lost 3 bases to trimming and J lost 1 base; unmatched junction nucleotides: 15. From germline, CDR1 is SGHVS and CDR2 FNYEAQ. This chain's CDR3 is CASSFTPGTGSKGNTEAFF. The CDR3 bases are TGTGCCAGCAGCTTTACCCCCGGGACAGGGAGTAAAGGGAACACTGAAGCTTTCTTT.

This clonotype was seen a few times. The rearrangement links TRBV4-2 to TRBJ1-6, with D possibly TRBD1 on 5 matching bases. The CDR3 is 14 residues long. Between the trimmed V and J ends, which lost 4 bases and 7 bases, there was a span of 11 bases. CDR1 is LGHNA, CDR2 YNFKEQ, per germline. In DNA, the CDR3 is TGTGCCAGCAGCCGGGACGGCTCAAATTCACCCCTCCACTTT. It yields the protein CASSRDGSNSPLHF.

This clonotype was detected a few times. The chain is built from TRBV12-3 or TRBV12-4 and TRBJ1-2; D is perhaps TRBD1 (6 bases). Trimming pared 6 bases from V and 3 bases from J, leaving 8 bases between. CDR3 length: 12 residues. The CDR3 protein is CASSGQYYGYTF. The CDR3 DNA reads as TGTGCCAGCAGCGGACAGTACTATGGCTACACCTTC.

The CDR3: CASSYPRGGAKETQYF. Here the CDR3 DNA reads TGTGCCAGCAGTTACCCCAGGGGGGGGGCTAAAGAGACCCAGTACTTC. This rearrangement joins TRBV6-5 to TRBJ2-5, with D perhaps being TRBD1 or TRBD2 (7 bases each). CDR3 length equals 16 residues. In germline, CDR1 is MNHEY, CDR2 SVGAGI. Between the trimmed V and J ends, which lost 2 bases and 3 bases, there was a span of 16 bases.

The rearrangement links TRBV27 to TRBJ2-3, with 10 bases identical to TRBD2. The CDR3 consists of 17 residues. Germline CDR1 and CDR2: MNHEY and SMNVEV (reference sequence). The ends lost 6 bases at V and 0 bases at J; junction bases unmatched: 9. CDR3 DNA: TGTGCCAGCAGCCTGGCGGGACTAGCGAGCAGCACAGATACGCAGTATTTT. Amino acids: CASSLAGLASSTDTQYF.

The V call is TRBV7-9, the J call TRBJ2-5, with D perhaps matching TRBD2 (6 bases). CDR1 is SEHNR and CDR2 is FQNEAQ in the germline V gene (reference sequence). The CDR3 covers 14 residues. V dropped 5 bases and J dropped 1 base, with 11 bases sitting between them. The CDR3 DNA follows: TGTGCCAGCAGCCACCTCGGGAGCCAAGAGACCCAGTACTTC. This codes for CASSHLGSQETQYF.

This clonotype came up a few times. The genes are TRBV14 and TRBJ1-1; tentative D call: TRBD1 (6 bases). Germline CDR1 is SGHDN and CDR2 is FVKESK. Trimming left V 2 bases short and J 5 bases short, with 12 bases between. This CDR3 spans 14 amino acids. The CDR3 coding sequence is TGTGCCAGCAGCCAACATACAGGGCGGACTGAAGCTTTCTTT. Protein product: CASSQHTGRTEAFF.

In its sample, this clonotype was seen a few times. This chain connects TRBV19 to TRBJ1-2, with D perhaps matching TRBD1 (6 bases). Between the trimmed V and J ends, which lost 11 bases and 8 bases, there was a span of 27 bases. The CDR3 loop spans 15 amino acids. The germline CDR1 and CDR2 sequences are LNHDA and SQIVND (reference sequence). The CDR3: CAASRGGFGLRGYTF. The DNA of the CDR3 is TGTGCCGCCTCCCGAGGGGGGTTTGGCCTCCGCGGCTACACCTTC.

This clonotype has a handful of counts. The rearrangement joins TRBV7-9 to TRBJ2-7, with 8 bases identical to TRBD2. The V gene end was trimmed by 6 bases and the J gene end by 4 bases; junction bases not matched to a gene: 8. The CDR3 spans 14 residues. The germline V gene encodes CDR1 SEHNR and CDR2 FQNEAQ (reference sequence). This chain's CDR3 is CASSPAGDLYEQYF. The DNA for the CDR3 is TGTGCCAGCAGTCCAGCGGGAGATTTATACGAGCAGTACTTC.

Ten or more counts support this clonotype. As DNA, the CDR3 is TGTGCCATCCCCCCGGGCTCTGGAAACACCATATATTTT. Protein sequence: CAIPPGSGNTIYF. The chain uses TRBV6-1 and TRBJ1-3; D remains unclear. Germline V gene data show CDR1 as MNHNS and CDR2 as SASEGT. CDR3 length equals 13 residues. The V end was cut by 10 bases, the J end by 0 bases, with 10 bases between.

The chain combines TRBV25-1 with TRBJ1-2, with 7 nucleotides matching TRBD1. The CDR3 loop spans 16 amino acids. CDR1 is MGHDK, CDR2 SYGVNS, per germline. V lost 0 bases, J lost 3 bases, and 7 bases stayed unmatched. The CDR3 DNA reads TGTGCCAGCAGTGAATATCAGGGACAGACTGACTATGGCTACACCTTC. It specifies CASSEYQGQTDYGYTF.

This clonotype was seen a few times. The V call is TRBV4-2, the J call TRBJ1-2; tentative D call: TRBD1 (5 bases). This CDR3 has 13 residues. V lost 2 bases and J 7 bases, leaving 11 bases between the germline ends. CDR1 LGHNA and CDR2 YNFKEQ come from the germline V gene. The DNA of the CDR3 is TGTGCCAGCAGCCAACTCAGAGGGACTGGCTACACCTTC. It encodes CASSQLRGTGYTF.